These T cell receptor beta chains were read from a single sample in a study of Graves' ophthalmopathy and Graves' hyperthyroidism. TCRdb re-called the multiplex PCR reads through MiXCR, storing one row per CDR3 protein. The profile shows some 390,000 distinct CDR3 sequences, about 18% of them singletons. Sample: peripheral blood. These receptors came from a woman under 30 with Graves' ophthalmopathy. The CDR3 runs from the conserved cysteine through the conserved F or W. D genes are given only for firm matches. Not every row has a clone size; where given, it reads once, few, many or a size class.

TRBJ1-1 - TRBV5-1 many TGTGCCAGTAGTATAAGTCGCCAGAACACTGAAGCTTTCTTT CASSISRQNTEAFF
TRBJ2-2 TRBD1 TRBV4-2 many TGTGCCAGCAGCCTTAGGAGACAGGGGGGAACCGGGGAGCTGTTTTTT CASSLRRQGGTGELFF
TRBJ2-7 - TRBV7-3 many TGTGCCAGCAGCTTAAAGCTTGAGGTCGTACACGCCTACGAGCAGTACTTC CASSLKLEVVHAYEQYF
TRBJ2-7 TRBD2 TRBV28 - TGTGCCTCCCTTGATGCTAGCGGGACTAACTCCTACGAGCAGTACTTC CASLDASGTNSYEQYF
TRBJ2-5 TRBD1 TRBV12-3/TRBV12-4 many TGTGCCAGCAGTTGGGACAGGGGATGGAAGACCCAGTACTTC CASSWDRGWKTQYF
TRBJ1-2 - TRBV5-5 - TGTGCCAGCAGCTTAGGTGTTATTGAGCTTCGCTATGGCTACACCTTC CASSLGVIELRYGYTF
TRBJ2-7 - TRBV6-5 many TGTGCCAGTCTACCCTCAGGGATCTCCTACGAGCAGTACTTC CASLPSGISYEQYF
TRBJ1-1 - TRBV28 many TGTGCCAGCACTCTACAGGACCTGGTAGTGAACACTGAAGCTTTCTTT CASTLQDLVVNTEAFF
TRBJ1-2 - TRBV10-3 many TGTGCCATCAGTGAGTTAAGGGATGGCTACACCTTC CAISELRDGYTF
TRBJ1-5 - TRBV12-3/TRBV12-4 - TGTGCCAGCAGTTTAATGGCCGGGGAGCCCCAGCATTTT CASSLMAGEPQHF
TRBJ2-5 TRBD2 TRBV30 many TGTGCCTGGATTCGGACCAACCGCGGGGGTCTGTACCAAGAGACCCAGTACTTC CAWIRTNRGGLYQETQYF
TRBJ2-7 TRBD1 TRBV6-5 many TGTGCCAGCAGTTACGCCACGGGACAGGGTCCGTACGAGCAGTACTTC CASSYATGQGPYEQYF
TRBJ1-1 - TRBV12-3/TRBV12-4 many TGTGCCAGCAGTTTAATGAACAGGGACGTTTTCTTT CASSLMNRDVFF
TRBJ2-7 - TRBV6-1 many TGTGCCAGCAGTGCCTCAGGGGTGTACGAGCAGTACTTC CASSASGVYEQYF
TRBJ1-1 - TRBV29-1 many TGCAGCGTCGTCAGATCTAACACTGAAGCTTTCTTT CSVVRSNTEAFF
TRBJ2-5 TRBD1 TRBV11-2 many TGTGCCAGCGGCTCCCCCCGGGACAGGGGCCAAGAGACCCAGTACTTC CASGSPRDRGQETQYF
TRBJ1-1 - TRBV6-2/TRBV6-3 many TGTGCCAGCAGTCCGGGGACGAGGGAGAACACTGAAGCTTTCTTT CASSPGTRENTEAFF
TRBJ1-2 TRBD1 TRBV6-5 many TGTGCCAGCAGTTCAGACAGGGGAAGCTCCTATGGCTACACCTTC CASSSDRGSSYGYTF